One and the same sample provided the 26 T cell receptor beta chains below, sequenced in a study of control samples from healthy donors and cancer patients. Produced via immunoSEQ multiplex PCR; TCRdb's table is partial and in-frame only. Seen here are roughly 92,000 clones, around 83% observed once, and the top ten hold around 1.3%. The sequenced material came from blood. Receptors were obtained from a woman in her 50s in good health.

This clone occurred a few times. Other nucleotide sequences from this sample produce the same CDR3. The CDR3 DNA reads as TGTGCCACCAGCAGTGGGGTCGGGTTTGAAGCTTTCTTT. Residues: CATSSGVGFEAFF. The chain recombines TRBV15 with TRBJ1-1; D is undetermined. The germline V gene encodes CDR1 LNHNV and CDR2 YYDKDF (reference sequence). V dropped 3 bases and J dropped 7 bases, with 12 bases sitting between them. CDR3 length: 13 residues.

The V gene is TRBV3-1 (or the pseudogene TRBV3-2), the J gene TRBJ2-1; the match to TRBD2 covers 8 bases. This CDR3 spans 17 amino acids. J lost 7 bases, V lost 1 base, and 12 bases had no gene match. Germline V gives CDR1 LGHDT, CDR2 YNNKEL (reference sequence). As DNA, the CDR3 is TGTGCCAGCAGCCAAGCCTTCGGGGCGGGAGGTTCGAATGAGCAGTTCTTC. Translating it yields CASSQAFGAGGSNEQFF.

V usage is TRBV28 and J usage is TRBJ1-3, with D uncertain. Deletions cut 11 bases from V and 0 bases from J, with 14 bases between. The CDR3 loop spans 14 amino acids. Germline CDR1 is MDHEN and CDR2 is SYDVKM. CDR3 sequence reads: CACREANSGNTIYF. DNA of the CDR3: TGTGCCTGCCGGGAGGCGAACTCTGGAAACACCATATATTTT.

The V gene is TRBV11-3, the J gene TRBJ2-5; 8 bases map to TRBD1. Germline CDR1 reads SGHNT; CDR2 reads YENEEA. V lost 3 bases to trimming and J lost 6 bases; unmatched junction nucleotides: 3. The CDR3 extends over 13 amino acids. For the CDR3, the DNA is TGTGCCAGCAGCTTTAACAGGGGGAAGACCCAGTACTTC. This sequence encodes CASSFNRGKTQYF. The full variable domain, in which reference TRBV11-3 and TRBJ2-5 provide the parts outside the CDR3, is EAGVVQSPRYKIIEKKQPVAFWCNPISGHNTLYWYLQNLGQGPELLIRYENEEAVDDSQLPKDRFSAERLKGVDSTLKIQPAELGDSAVYLCASSFNRGKTQYFGPGTRLLVL.

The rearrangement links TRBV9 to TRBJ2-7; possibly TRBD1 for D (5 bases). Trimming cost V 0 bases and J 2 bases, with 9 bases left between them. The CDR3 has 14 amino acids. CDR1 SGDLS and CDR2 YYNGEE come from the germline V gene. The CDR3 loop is CASSVAPQAYEQYF. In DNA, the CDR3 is TGTGCCAGCAGCGTAGCCCCACAGGCCTACGAGCAGTACTTC.

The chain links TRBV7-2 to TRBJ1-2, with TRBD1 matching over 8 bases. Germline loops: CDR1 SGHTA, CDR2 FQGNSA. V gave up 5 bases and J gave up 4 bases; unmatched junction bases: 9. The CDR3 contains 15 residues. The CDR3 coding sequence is TGTGCCAGCAGCAGAACAGGGGGGATTAGCTATGGCTACACCTTC. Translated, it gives CASSRTGGISYGYTF.

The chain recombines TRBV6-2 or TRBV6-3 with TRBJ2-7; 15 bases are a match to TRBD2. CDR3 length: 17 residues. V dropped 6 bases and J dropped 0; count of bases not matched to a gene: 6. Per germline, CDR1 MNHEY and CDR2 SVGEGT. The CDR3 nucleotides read TGTGCCAGCAGCCTGGGACTAGCGGGGGGTGTCTCCTACGAGCAGTACTTC. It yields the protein CASSLGLAGGVSYEQYF.

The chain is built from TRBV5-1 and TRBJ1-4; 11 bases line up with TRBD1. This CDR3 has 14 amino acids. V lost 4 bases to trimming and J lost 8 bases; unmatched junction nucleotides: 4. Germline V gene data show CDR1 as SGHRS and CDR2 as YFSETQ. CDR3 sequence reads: CASSLRDRGEKLFF. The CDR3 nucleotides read TGCGCCAGCAGCCTCCGGGACAGGGGGGAAAAACTGTTTTTT.

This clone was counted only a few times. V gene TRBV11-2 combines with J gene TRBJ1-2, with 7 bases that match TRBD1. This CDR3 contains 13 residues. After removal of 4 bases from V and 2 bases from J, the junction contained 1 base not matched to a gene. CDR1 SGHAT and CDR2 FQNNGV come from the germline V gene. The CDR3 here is CASSSTGNYGYTF. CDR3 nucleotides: TGTGCCAGCAGCTCGACAGGGAACTATGGCTACACCTTC.

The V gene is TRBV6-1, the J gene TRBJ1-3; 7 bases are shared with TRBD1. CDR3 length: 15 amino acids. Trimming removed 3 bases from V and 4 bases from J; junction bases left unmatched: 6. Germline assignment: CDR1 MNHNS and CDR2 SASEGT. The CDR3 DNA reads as TGTGCCAGCAGTGAGTTGACAGGGAACGGAAACACCATATATTTT. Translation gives CASSELTGNGNTIYF.

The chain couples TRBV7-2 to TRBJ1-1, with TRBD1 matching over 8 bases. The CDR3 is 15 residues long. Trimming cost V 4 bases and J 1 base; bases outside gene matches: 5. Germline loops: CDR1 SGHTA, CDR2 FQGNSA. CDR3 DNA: TGTGCCAGCAGCTCGACGACAGGGGCGAACACTGAAGCTTTCTTT. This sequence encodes CASSSTTGANTEAFF. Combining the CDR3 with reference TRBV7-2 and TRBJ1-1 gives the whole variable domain GAGVSQSPSNKVTEKGKDVELRCDPISGHTALYWYRQSLGQGLEFLIYFQGNSAPDKSGLPSDRFSAERTGGSVSTLTIQRTQQEDSAVYLCASSSTTGANTEAFFGQGTRLTVV.

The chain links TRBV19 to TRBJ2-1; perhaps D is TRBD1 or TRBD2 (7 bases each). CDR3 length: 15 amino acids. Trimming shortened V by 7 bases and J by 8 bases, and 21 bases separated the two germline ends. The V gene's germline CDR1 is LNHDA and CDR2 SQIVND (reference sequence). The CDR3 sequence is CASTPSGFRGDEQFF. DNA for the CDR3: TGTGCCAGTACCCCTAGCGGTTTCAGGGGGGATGAGCAGTTCTTC.

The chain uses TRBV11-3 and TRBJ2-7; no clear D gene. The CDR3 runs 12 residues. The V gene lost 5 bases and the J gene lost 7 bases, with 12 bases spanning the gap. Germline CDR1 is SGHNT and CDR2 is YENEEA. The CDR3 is CASSKSSPEQYF. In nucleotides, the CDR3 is TGTGCCAGCAGCAAATCATCGCCGGAGCAGTACTTC.

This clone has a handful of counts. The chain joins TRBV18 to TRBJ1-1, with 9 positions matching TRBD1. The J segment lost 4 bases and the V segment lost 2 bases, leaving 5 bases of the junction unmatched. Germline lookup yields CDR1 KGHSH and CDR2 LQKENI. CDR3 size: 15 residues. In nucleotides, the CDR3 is TGTGCCAGCTCACCAGAGGGACAGGGACTCACTGAAGCTTTCTTT. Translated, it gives CASSPEGQGLTEAFF. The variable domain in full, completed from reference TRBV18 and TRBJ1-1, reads NAGVMQNPRHLVRRRGQEARLRCSPMKGHSHVYWYRQLPEEGLKFMVYLQKENIIDESGMPKERFSAEFPKEGPSILRIQQVVRGDSAAYFCASSPEGQGLTEAFFGQGTRLTVV.

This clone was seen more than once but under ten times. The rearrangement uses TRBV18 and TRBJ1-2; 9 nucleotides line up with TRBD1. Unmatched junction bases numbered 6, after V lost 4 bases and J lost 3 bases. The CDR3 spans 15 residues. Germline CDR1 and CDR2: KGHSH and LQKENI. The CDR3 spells CASSLTGGVDYGYTF. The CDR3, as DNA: TGTGCCAGCTCACTCACAGGGGGCGTGGACTATGGCTACACCTTC.

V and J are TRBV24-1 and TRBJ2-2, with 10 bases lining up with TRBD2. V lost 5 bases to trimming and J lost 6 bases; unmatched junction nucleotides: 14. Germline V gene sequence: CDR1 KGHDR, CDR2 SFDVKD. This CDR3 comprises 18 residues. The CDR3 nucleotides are TGTGCCACCAGTGGAAAGGGCGGGCTAGCGGGAGTCTCCGGGGAGCTGTTTTTT. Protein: CATSGKGGLAGVSGELFF.

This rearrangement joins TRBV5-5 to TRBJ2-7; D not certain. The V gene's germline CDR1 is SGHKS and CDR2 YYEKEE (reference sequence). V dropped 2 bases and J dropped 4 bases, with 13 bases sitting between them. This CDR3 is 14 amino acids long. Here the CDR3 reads CASSFGQLAYEQYF. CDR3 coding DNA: TGTGCCAGCAGCTTTGGGCAGCTTGCTTACGAGCAGTACTTC.

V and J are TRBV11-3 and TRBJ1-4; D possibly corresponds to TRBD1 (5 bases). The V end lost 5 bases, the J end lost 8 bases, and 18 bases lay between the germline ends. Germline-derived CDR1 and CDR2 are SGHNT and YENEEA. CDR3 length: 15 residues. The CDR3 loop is CASSPPTELKEKLFF. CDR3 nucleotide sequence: TGTGCCAGCAGCCCCCCGACAGAGCTGAAGGAAAAACTGTTTTTT.

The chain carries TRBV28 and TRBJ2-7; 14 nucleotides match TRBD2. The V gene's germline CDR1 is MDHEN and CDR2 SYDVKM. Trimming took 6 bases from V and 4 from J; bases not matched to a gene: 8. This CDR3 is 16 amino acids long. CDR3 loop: CASRPGTSGRGYEQYF. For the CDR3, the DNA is TGTGCCAGCAGACCCGGGACTAGCGGGAGAGGGTACGAGCAGTACTTC. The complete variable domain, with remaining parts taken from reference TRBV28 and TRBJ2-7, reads DVKVTQSSRYLVKRTGEKVFLECVQDMDHENMFWYRQDPGLGLRLIYFSYDVKMKEKGDIPEGYSVSREKKERFSLILESASTNQTSMYLCASRPGTSGRGYEQYFGPGTRLTVT.

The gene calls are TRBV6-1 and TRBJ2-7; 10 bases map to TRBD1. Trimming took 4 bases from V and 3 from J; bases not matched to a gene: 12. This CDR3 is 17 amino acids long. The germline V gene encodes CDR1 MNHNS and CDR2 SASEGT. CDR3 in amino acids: CASSASGTGAVGYEQYF. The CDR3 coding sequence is TGTGCCAGCAGTGCCTCCGGGACAGGGGCCGTCGGCTACGAGCAGTACTTC.

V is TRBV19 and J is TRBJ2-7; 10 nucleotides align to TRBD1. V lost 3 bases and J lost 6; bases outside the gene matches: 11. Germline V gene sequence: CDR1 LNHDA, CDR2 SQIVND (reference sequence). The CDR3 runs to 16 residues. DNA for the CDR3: TGTGCCAGTAGTATGCAACCGGGACAGGGGCTTAGCGAGCAGTACTTC. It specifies CASSMQPGQGLSEQYF. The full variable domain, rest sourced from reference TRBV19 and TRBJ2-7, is DGGITQSPKYLFRKEGQNVTLSCEQNLNHDAMYWYRQDPGQGLRLIYYSQIVNDFQKGDIAEGYSVSREKKESFPLTVTSAQKNPTAFYLCASSMQPGQGLSEQYFGPGTRLTVT.

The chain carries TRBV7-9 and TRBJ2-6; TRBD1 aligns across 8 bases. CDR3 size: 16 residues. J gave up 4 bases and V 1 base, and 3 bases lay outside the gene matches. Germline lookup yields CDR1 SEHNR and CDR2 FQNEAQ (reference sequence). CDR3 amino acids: CASSLDRGNGANVLTF. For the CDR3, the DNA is TGTGCCAGCAGCTTAGACAGGGGGAACGGGGCCAACGTCCTGACTTTC.

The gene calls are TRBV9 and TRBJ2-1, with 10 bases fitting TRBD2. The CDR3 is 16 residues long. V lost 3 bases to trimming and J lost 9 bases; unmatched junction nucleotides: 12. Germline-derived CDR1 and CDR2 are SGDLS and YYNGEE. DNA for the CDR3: TGTGCCAGCAGCGGACGCAGCGGGGGGGCGTTTGTTGAGCAGTTCTTC. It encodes CASSGRSGGAFVEQFF.

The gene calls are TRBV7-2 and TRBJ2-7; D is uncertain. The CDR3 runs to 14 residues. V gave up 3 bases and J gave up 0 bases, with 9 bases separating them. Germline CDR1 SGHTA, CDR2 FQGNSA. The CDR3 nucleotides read TGTGCCAGCAGCTTCAAGAGGAGCTCCTACGAGCAGTACTTC. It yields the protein CASSFKRSSYEQYF.

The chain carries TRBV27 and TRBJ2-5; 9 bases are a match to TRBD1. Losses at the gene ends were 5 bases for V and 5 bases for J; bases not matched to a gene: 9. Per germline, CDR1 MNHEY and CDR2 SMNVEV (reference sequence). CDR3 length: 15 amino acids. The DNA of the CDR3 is TGTGCCAGCAGTACAGGACAGGGGTCATGGGAGACCCAGTACTTC. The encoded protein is CASSTGQGSWETQYF.

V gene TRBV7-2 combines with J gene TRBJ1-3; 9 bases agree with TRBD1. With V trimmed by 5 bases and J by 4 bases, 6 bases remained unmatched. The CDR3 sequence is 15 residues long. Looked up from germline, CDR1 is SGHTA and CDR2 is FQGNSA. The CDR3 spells CASSQGQGIGNTIYF. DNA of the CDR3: TGTGCCAGCAGCCAGGGACAGGGAATAGGAAACACCATATATTTT.